One and the same sample provided the 20 T cell receptor beta chains below, sequenced in a study of blood T cell repertoires in COVID-19. The data were produced by immunoSEQ multiplex PCR, yet TCRdb's version contains in-frame clones alone and is incomplete. The table shows approximately 170,000 clones, with roughly nine tenths occurring only once. Material for sequencing was peripheral blood. These receptors came from a woman aged 55-69 years with COVID-19, enrolled during active disease.

The rearrangement uses TRBV28 and TRBJ2-3, with 14 nucleotides matching TRBD2. The J segment lost 7 bases and the V segment lost 5 bases, leaving 8 bases of the junction unmatched. Germline V gene lookup returns CDR1 MDHEN and CDR2 SYDVKM. CDR3 length: 16 residues. The CDR3 reads CASSPLTSGRAYTQYF. The CDR3, as DNA: TGTGCCAGCAGTCCTCTGACTAGCGGGAGGGCCTATACGCAGTATTTT.

The chain has TRBV19 and TRBJ1-3; weak D call: TRBD1 (6 bases). CDR3 size: 14 residues. Trimming took off 10 bases at V and 4 bases at J, with 17 bases between the two ends. Germline CDR1 reads LNHDA; CDR2 reads SQIVND (reference sequence). Written as DNA, the CDR3 is TGTGCCACACATCGGGGGGGGCCCGGAAACACCATATATTTT. Its protein is CATHRGGPGNTIYF.

This chain connects TRBV6-2 or TRBV6-3 to TRBJ2-7, with TRBD2 matching 8 bases. V was pared by 5 bases and J by 4 bases, with 10 bases of the junction left unmatched. Germline V CDR1 and CDR2: MNHEY, SVGEGT. This CDR3 region has 15 residues. CDR3 sequence (DNA): TGTGCCAGCAGTGACCGTCGGGGGGGCGGGTACGAGCAGTACTTC. This gives the protein CASSDRRGGGYEQYF.

This chain joins TRBV5-1 and TRBJ1-6; 7 positions agree with TRBD1. CDR3 size: 16 residues. In germline, CDR1 is SGHRS, CDR2 YFSETQ. J gave up 7 bases and V 1 base, and 8 bases lay outside the gene matches. CDR3 region: CASSLNPGQLNSPLHF. The CDR3 region has the DNA TGCGCCAGCAGCTTGAATCCGGGACAGCTAAATTCACCCCTCCACTTT.

The rearrangement links TRBV6-5 to TRBJ2-5; 7 bases fit TRBD1. The CDR3 consists of 15 residues. Germline CDR1 and CDR2: MNHEY and SVGAGI. V dropped 3 bases and J dropped 0; count of bases not matched to a gene: 4. The CDR3 loop is CASSYGTANQETQYF. The CDR3 region has the DNA TGTGCCAGCAGTTATGGGACAGCTAACCAAGAGACCCAGTACTTC.

This clone was observed a handful of times. The V gene is TRBV9, the J gene TRBJ1-6; D may be TRBD1 (5 bases). The CDR3 has 14 amino acids. Germline V gives CDR1 SGDLS, CDR2 YYNGEE. Trimming shortened V by 0 bases and J by 6 bases, and 7 bases separated the two germline ends. The CDR3 sequence: CASSVAGSNSPLHF. In DNA form, the CDR3 reads TGTGCCAGCAGCGTAGCAGGGTCTAATTCACCCCTCCACTTT.

V gene TRBV24-1 combines with J gene TRBJ2-1; maybe TRBD2 (6 bases). Germline CDR1 is KGHDR and CDR2 is SFDVKD. The CDR3 is 16 amino acids. Trimming took off 5 bases at V and 2 bases at J, with 15 bases between the two ends. CDR3 loop: CATSASLGGTYNEQFF. The CDR3 bases are TGTGCCACCAGTGCGAGTCTCGGAGGGACCTACAATGAGCAGTTCTTC.

The chain has TRBV29-1 and TRBJ2-1; a weak D match, TRBD1 (6 bases). This CDR3 has 14 amino acids. Trimming took off 6 bases at V and 2 bases at J, with 14 bases between the two ends. Per germline, CDR1 SQVTM and CDR2 ANQGSEA. This CDR3 is CSVRTARTYNEQFF. The CDR3, as DNA: TGCAGCGTCCGGACAGCCCGCACCTACAATGAGCAGTTCTTC.

The chain is built from TRBV2 and TRBJ2-7, with 7 bases that match TRBD2. Losses at the gene ends were 11 bases for V and 3 bases for J; bases not matched to a gene: 7. In germline, CDR1 is SNHLY, CDR2 FYNNEI. This CDR3 is built from 12 residues. CDR3 bases: TGTGCCGAGGGGCGGGAGCTCTACGAGCAGTACTTC. As protein: CAEGRELYEQYF.

The chain uses TRBV6-5 and TRBJ1-4, with D unclear. CDR3 length equals 16 residues. CDR1 MNHEY and CDR2 SVGAGI come from the germline V gene. V lost 0 bases and J lost 2, with 10 bases in between. The DNA for the CDR3 is TGTGCCAGCAGTTACTCGGGAGGGTCCACTAATGAAAAACTGTTTTTT. Its translation is CASSYSGGSTNEKLFF.

V is TRBV5-1 and J is TRBJ2-7; 7 bases agree with TRBD1. This CDR3 spans 15 amino acids. Trimming cost V 4 bases and J 0 bases; bases outside gene matches: 7. Germline V CDR1 and CDR2: SGHRS, YFSETQ. The CDR3: CASSTAGTDSYEQYF. In DNA, the CDR3 is TGCGCCAGCAGCACCGCCGGGACAGACTCCTACGAGCAGTACTTC.

V and J are TRBV30 and TRBJ2-7; no clear D gene. The V end lost 1 base, the J end lost 6 bases, and 10 bases lay between the germline ends. This CDR3 spans 12 amino acids. CDR1 is GTSNPN and CDR2 is SVGIG in the germline V gene (reference sequence). CDR3 amino acids: CAWSGSTAEQYF. The DNA of the CDR3 is TGTGCCTGGAGTGGTAGCACTGCCGAGCAGTACTTC. The full variable domain, in which reference TRBV30 and TRBJ2-7 provide the parts outside the CDR3, is SQTIHQWPATLVQPVGSPLSLECTVEGTSNPNLYWYRQAAGRGLQLLFYSVGIGQISSEVPQNLSASRPQDRQFILSSKKLLLSDSGFYLCAWSGSTAEQYFGPGTRLTVT.

The gene calls are TRBV28 and TRBJ2-3; TRBD1 agrees at 9 bases. Germline CDR1 and CDR2: MDHEN and SYDVKM. The CDR3 length is 14 residues. The V gene end was trimmed by 6 bases and the J gene end by 0 bases; junction bases not matched to a gene: 1. In DNA form, the CDR3 reads TGTGCCAGCAGGGGGACAGGGAGCACAGATACGCAGTATTTT. It translates to CASRGTGSTDTQYF.

The rearrangement joins TRBV15 to TRBJ1-5, with TRBD1 as a possible D gene (5 bases). Germline V gives CDR1 LNHNV, CDR2 YYDKDF (reference sequence). The length of the CDR3 is 16 residues. The V end was cut by 2 bases, the J end by 7 bases, with 18 bases between. The CDR3 coding sequence is TGTGCCACCAGCAGAACGGGGGAAGGGGATCTCCAGCCCCAGCATTTT. Translating gives CATSRTGEGDLQPQHF.

CDR3 sequence (DNA): TGTGCCAGCAGTTCGACCGGGACTAGCGGAGGTTACTTC. Residues: CASSSTGTSGGYF. The chain combines TRBV6-2 or TRBV6-3 with TRBJ2-7; 11 nucleotides agree with TRBD2. The CDR3 has 13 amino acids. Germline CDR1 reads MNHEY; CDR2 reads SVGEGT. Germline trimming cut 4 bases from V and 13 bases from J; bases unmatched to any gene: 9.

This chain connects TRBV19 to TRBJ1-4; 7 positions agree with TRBD1. CDR1 LNHDA and CDR2 SQIVND come from the germline V gene (reference sequence). This CDR3 is 14 amino acids long. V gave up 8 bases and J gave up 8 bases; unmatched junction bases: 11. The CDR3 spells CASYGAGGREKLFF. The CDR3 coding sequence is TGTGCCAGTTACGGGGCAGGGGGTCGGGAAAAACTGTTTTTT.

The chain joins TRBV19 to TRBJ2-2; 9 nucleotides match TRBD2. V trimming: 3 bases; J trimming: 6 bases; junction bases outside the gene matches: 11. CDR1 and CDR2 from the germline V gene are LNHDA and SQIVND (reference sequence). There are 17 residues in the CDR3. The CDR3 sequence is CASSMLAGILEAGELFF. CDR3 bases: TGTGCCAGTAGTATGCTAGCGGGAATTCTAGAGGCCGGGGAGCTGTTTTTT.

The gene calls are TRBV24-1 and TRBJ2-7; the D gene is possibly TRBD1 (6 bases). CDR1 KGHDR and CDR2 SFDVKD come from the germline V gene. Trimming shortened V by 5 bases and J by 4 bases, and 14 bases separated the two germline ends. This CDR3 comprises 14 residues. The CDR3 bases are TGTGCCACCAGTGCGTCCCGGGACATTTACGAGCAGTACTTC. Its protein product is CATSASRDIYEQYF.

This clone was observed a single time. The chain employs TRBV28 and TRBJ1-1, with TRBD1 as a possible D gene (6 bases). The germline CDR1 and CDR2 sequences are MDHEN and SYDVKM. Trimming left V 6 bases short and J 0 bases short, with 11 bases between. The CDR3 sequence is 14 residues long. CDR3 coding DNA: TGTGCCAGCAGCTCAGGGGCCTTGAACACTGAAGCTTTCTTT. It specifies CASSSGALNTEAFF.

The chain uses TRBV13 and TRBJ2-1; 16 bases line up with TRBD2. Germline lookup yields CDR1 PRHDT and CDR2 FYEKMQ (reference sequence). J gave up 5 bases and V 3 bases, and 7 bases lay outside the gene matches. The length of the CDR3 is 18 residues. Here the CDR3 DNA reads TGTGCCAGCAGCTTCGGGACTAGCGGGAGGGTGAGGAACAATGAGCAGTTCTTC. This translates into CASSFGTSGRVRNNEQFF.